This TCR beta chain appears in the sequencing data of a study of blood T cell repertoires in COVID-19 (dated by TCRdb to the early 2020s). A note on the overall study: Samples from collaborators originated in the United States, Italy and Spain and spanned both the acute and convalescent phases of COVID-19. The material from the prospective study consisted of cDNA or gDNA derived from T cells, B-cell-depleted T cells, or PBMCs. The repertoires were released in a freely available public database meant as a resource for research on the immune response to SARS-CoV-2. The samples were drawn from the first 160 participants of the ongoing ImmuneRACE study and from 1,254 subjects provided by 6 global collaborators. Subjects who had been exposed to COVID-19, were actively infected with it, or had recovered from it provided the deeply sampled blood TCRbeta repertoires that made up the dataset. Nearly every sample came with metadata listing a de-identified subject ID, COVID-19 status, age in years and sex. Where HLA class I and class II types were available, the types were taken from metadata supplied by the sample provider, not from assay-based typing.

Study-wide findings and limitations: Clinical and demographic metadata were provided uncurated, with the amount varying by source and participant.

Comments on this clone: Its antigen is unknown. Per-base quality was not reported, and no clone a single base away is much larger than it.

The immunoSEQ Assay, a bias-controlled multiplex PCR, was used to amplify TCRbeta CDR3 regions from genomic DNA. On the study's bioinformatics: The number of nucleated cells in each sample was estimated by amplification of reference gene primers within the assay. To quantify the absolute abundance of each unique TCRbeta CDR3 rearrangement, sequence reads were collapsed and filtered. Productive Simpson clonality was computed per sample as the square root of Simpson's diversity index over productive rearrangements. TCRdb limited this immuneACCESS table to in-frame rearrangements with V and J called. A share of clones is missing; checked studies link under half to unresolved V genes, and the rest is unexplained. V and J calls and clone size follow that table, whereas D and trimming were derived from the DNA. This sample holds more than 300,000 clones; under 90% were observed only once. Around 9% of the sample belongs to the ten largest clones.

Looking up the germline V gene (reference sequence) yields CDR1 GTSNPN and CDR2 SVGIG. Trimming removed 2 bases from V and 7 bases from J; the gene matches leave 11 bases unexplained. The CDR3, from cysteine to phenylalanine, totals 16 residues. The sequence is cut down to CDR3 DNA, 48 bases in frame from base 1. Enrolling through a virtual design, the prospective study's participants ranged in age from roughly 18 to 89 years and lived across about two dozen United States geographic areas. In the prospective study, cohorts were assigned on the basis of participant-reported clinical history obtained from a screening survey and a study questionnaire. Recovered participants in ImmuneRACE Cohort 3 were defined as having two consecutive negative NP/OP PCR tests, clearance from a healthcare professional, or resolution of symptoms. In the prospective study, mobile phlebotomists collected whole blood, serum and a nasopharyngeal or oropharyngeal swab from each participant. Prospective study participants could optionally give additional blood draws and questionnaires over an approximately two-month period. Before DNA extraction, blood samples from the prospective study were shipped at room temperature or frozen.

Sequenced input: PBMCs or T cells enriched from blood (not recorded which). This clonotype originated in a woman in her thirties who had recovered from COVID-19. This chain is built from TRBV30 and TRBJ1-6; TRBD1 lines up with 7 middle nucleotides. The CDR3: CAWSYGRGLGNSPLHF. The sequence in DNA is TGTGCCTGGAGTTATGGCAGGGGGTTGGGGAATTCACCCCTCCACTTT.